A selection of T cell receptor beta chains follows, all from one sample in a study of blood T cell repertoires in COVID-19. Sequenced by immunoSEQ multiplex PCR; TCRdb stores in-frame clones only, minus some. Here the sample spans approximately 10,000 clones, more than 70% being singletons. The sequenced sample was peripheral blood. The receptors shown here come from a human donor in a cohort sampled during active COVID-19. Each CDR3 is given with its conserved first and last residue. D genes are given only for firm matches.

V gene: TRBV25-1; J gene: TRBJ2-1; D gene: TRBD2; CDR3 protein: CASSEGAGGVDEQFF
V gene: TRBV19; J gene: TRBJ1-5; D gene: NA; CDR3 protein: CASNTVNQPQHF
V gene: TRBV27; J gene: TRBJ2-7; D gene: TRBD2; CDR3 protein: CASTPTSGGSYEQYF
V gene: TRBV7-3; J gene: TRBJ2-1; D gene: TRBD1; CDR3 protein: CASSVGQGSYNEQFF
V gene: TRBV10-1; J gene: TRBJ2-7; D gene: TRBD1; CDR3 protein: CASSESNRGYEQYF
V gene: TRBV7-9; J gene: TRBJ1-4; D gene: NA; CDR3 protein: CASSERSPNEKLFF
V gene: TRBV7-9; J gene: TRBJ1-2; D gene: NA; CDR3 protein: CASSLVAANYGYTF
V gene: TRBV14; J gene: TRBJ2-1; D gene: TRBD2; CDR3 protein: CASSHTGTRREQFF
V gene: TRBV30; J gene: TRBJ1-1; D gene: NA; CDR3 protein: CAWSLADMNTEAFF
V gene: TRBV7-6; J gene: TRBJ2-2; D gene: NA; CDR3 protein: CASSLSTGRNTGELFF
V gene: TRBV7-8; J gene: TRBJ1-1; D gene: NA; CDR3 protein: CASSLLDGVNEAFF
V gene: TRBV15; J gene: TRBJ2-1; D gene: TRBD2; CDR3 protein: CATSRISGIVDNEQFF
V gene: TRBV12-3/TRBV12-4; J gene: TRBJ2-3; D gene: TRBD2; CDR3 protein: CASGRGTDTQYF
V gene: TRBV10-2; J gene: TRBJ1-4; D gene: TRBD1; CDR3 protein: CASDPGGFEKLFF
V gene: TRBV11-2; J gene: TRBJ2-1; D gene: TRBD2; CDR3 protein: CASSSQRGAANNEQFF
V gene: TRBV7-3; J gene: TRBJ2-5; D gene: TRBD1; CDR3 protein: CASSLITGQGAETQYF
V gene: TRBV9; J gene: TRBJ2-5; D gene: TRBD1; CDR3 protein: CASSVDSGTEETQYF
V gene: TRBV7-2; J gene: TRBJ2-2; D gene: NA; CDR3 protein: CASSLQGQTNTGELFF
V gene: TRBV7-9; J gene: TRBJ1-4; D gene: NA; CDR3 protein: CASSLGFTAATNEKLFF
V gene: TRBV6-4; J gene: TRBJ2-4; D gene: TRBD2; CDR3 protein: CASSDSLAGGAGAKNIQYF
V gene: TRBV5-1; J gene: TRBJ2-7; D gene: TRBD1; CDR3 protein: CASSFGGTGGTYEQYF
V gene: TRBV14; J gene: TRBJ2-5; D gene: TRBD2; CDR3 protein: CASNLLAGGPRWQETQYF
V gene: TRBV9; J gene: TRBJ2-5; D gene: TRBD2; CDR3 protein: CASSPVAGQETQYF
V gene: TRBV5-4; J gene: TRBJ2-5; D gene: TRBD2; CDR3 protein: CASSLEVGGETQYF
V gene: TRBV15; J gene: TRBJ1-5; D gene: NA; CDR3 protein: CATSTGSNQPQHF
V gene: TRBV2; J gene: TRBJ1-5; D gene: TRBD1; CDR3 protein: CASSQDRDAQPQHF
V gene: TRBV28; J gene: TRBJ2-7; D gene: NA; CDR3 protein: CASSQVGGGLSYEQYF
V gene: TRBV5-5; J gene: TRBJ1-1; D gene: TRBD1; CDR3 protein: CASRRDRGNTEAFF
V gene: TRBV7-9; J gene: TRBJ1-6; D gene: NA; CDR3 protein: CASSLTGLGGSPLHF
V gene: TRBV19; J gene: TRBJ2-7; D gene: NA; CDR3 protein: CASSDSSSYEQYF
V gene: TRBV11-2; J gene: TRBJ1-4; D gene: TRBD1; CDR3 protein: CASSQNRGGEKLFF
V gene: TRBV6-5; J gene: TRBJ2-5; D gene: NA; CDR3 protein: CASSRWGLETQYF
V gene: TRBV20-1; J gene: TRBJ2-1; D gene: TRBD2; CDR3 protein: CSASLAGGGHEQFF
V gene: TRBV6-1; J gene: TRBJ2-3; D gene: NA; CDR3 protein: CASSDSYSDTQYF
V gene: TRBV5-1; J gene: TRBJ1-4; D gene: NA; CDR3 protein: CASSTGGLSEKLFF
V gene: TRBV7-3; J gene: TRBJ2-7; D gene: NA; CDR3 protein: CASSSSLGYEQYF
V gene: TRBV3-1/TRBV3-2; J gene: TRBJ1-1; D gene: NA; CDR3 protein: CASSPTGTTEAFF
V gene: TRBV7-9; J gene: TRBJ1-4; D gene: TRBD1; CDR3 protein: CASSLTGPREKLFF
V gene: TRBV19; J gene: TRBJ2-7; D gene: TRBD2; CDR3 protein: CASSMGGGTYEQYF
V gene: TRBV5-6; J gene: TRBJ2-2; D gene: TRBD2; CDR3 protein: CASSPRGGPTGELFF
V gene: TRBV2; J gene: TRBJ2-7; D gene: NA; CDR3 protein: CASSRGVGTYEQYF
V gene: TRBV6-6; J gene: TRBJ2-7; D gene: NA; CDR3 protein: CASSPLGGQGEQYF
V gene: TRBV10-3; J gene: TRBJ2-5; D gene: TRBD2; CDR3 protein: CATLDLGLAGLETQYF
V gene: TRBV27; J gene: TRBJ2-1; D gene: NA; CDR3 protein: CASSLLGGPLYNEQFF
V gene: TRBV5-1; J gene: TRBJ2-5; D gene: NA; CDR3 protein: CASSPAAAAQETQYF
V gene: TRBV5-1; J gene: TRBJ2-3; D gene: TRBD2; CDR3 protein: CASRLAGVRDTQYF
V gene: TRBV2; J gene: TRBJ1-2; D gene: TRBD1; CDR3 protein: CASSDDRDYGYTF
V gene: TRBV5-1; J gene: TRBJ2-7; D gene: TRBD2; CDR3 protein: CASSLGTSGAYEQYF
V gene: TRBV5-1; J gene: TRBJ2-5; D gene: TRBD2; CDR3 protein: CASSLVWGRAEGETQYF
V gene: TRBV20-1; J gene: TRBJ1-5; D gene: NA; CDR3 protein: CSASDRRIPNQPQHF
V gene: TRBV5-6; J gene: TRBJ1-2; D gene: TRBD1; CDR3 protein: CASSFPGQINYGYTF
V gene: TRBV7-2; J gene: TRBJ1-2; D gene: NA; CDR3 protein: CASSLERGYGYTF
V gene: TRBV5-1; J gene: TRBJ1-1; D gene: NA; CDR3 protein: CASGTGTSNTEAFF